Presented here are 32 T cell receptor beta chains from one specimen sequenced in a study of shared clonotypes between healthy human individuals. Measured with immunoSEQ multiplex PCR; TCRdb has only the in-frame clones, and not every one. The table includes roughly 2 million clones, 90% to 95% detected once. The specimen was naive CD4+ T cells sorted from blood. The sample's subset: CD45RA+ positively selected. These TCRs come from a man aged 18 to 30 in good health.

This chain connects TRBV7-9 to TRBJ1-4; TRBD1 might be the D (6 bases). Trimming cost V 4 bases and J 8 bases, with 14 bases left between them. This CDR3 spans 14 amino acids. Germline CDR1 SEHNR, CDR2 FQNEAQ (reference sequence). The CDR3 bases are TGTGCCAGCAGCTGGGGGCCTTATGGGGAAAAACTGTTTTTT. Translated, it gives CASSWGPYGEKLFF.

The table lists this clone with a count of one. The chain uses TRBV10-3 and TRBJ1-2, with D tentatively TRBD1 (6 bases). Trimming cost V 3 bases and J 5 bases, with 13 bases left between them. CDR3 size: 14 residues. CDR1 and CDR2 from the germline V gene are ENHRY and SYGVKD. The CDR3 sequence is CAISDSTGSYGYTF. The CDR3 DNA sequence: TGTGCCATCAGTGACTCGACAGGCTCTTATGGCTACACCTTC.

The chain employs TRBV6-5 and TRBJ2-7, with a weak D call TRBD2 (5 bases). The CDR3 is 15 residues long. Trimming left V 2 bases short and J 3 bases short, with 14 bases between. CDR1 MNHEY and CDR2 SVGAGI come from the germline V gene. CDR3 bases: TGTGCCAGCAGTTACCAAGTCCGTGGAGGCTACGAGCAGTACTTC. Protein sequence: CASSYQVRGGYEQYF.

The CDR3 here is CASSPSLSGGSSGANVLTF. CDR3 nucleotide sequence: TGTGCCAGCTCACCAAGCTTATCGGGCGGTAGCTCTGGGGCCAACGTCCTGACTTTC. The chain has TRBV18 and TRBJ2-6; D not resolved. This CDR3 is 19 amino acids long. With 2 bases removed from V and 0 bases from J, the gap between germline ends came to 17 bases. CDR1 and CDR2 from the germline V gene are KGHSH and LQKENI.

The chain employs TRBV30 and TRBJ2-7, with TRBD1 matching over 7 bases. V shed 7 bases, J shed 2 bases, and the junction held 8 bases outside the gene matches. From germline, CDR1 is GTSNPN and CDR2 SVGIG (reference sequence). The CDR3 has 13 residues. CDR3 in amino acids: CAYQQGLTYEQYF. The DNA of the CDR3 is TGTGCCTACCAACAGGGGCTGACCTACGAGCAGTACTTC.

This chain connects TRBV28 to TRBJ2-5; D is unresolved. V dropped 1 base and J dropped 5 bases, with 5 bases sitting between them. Germline assignment: CDR1 MDHEN and CDR2 SYDVKM. There are 12 residues in the CDR3. Here the CDR3 reads CASSLSAETQYF. The CDR3, as DNA: TGTGCCAGCAGTTTATCAGCTGAGACCCAGTACTTC.

This chain uses TRBV30 with TRBJ1-2, with unresolved D. The CDR3 contains 12 residues. The V end was cut by 6 bases, the J end by 0 bases, with 8 bases between. CDR1 GTSNPN and CDR2 SVGIG come from the germline V gene (reference sequence). Written as DNA, the CDR3 is TGTGCCTGCTCTGAAGCTAACTATGGCTACACCTTC. Translation gives CACSEANYGYTF.

The rearrangement uses TRBV7-9 and TRBJ2-6; 7 bases match TRBD1. The CDR3 loop spans 18 amino acids. CDR1 SEHNR and CDR2 FQNEAQ come from the germline V gene (reference sequence). The V gene end was trimmed by 0 bases and the J gene end by 2 bases; junction bases not matched to a gene: 7. CDR3 loop: CASSLARQGTAGANVLTF. CDR3 in DNA: TGTGCCAGCAGCTTAGCACGACAGGGTACGGCTGGGGCCAACGTCCTGACTTTC.

Notes on this clone: The identical CDR3 is also encoded by other nucleotide sequences in the sample. The gene calls are TRBV5-1 and TRBJ2-1, with D perhaps TRBD1 (6 bases). Trimming cost V 4 bases and J 1 base, with 9 bases left between them. The CDR3 is 14 amino acids. CDR1 and CDR2 (germline): SGHRS, YFSETQ. CDR3 in amino acids: CASSEGDSYNEQFF. In DNA form, the CDR3 reads TGCGCCAGCAGCGAGGGGGATTCCTACAATGAGCAGTTCTTC.

The chain links TRBV27 to TRBJ1-1; D is possibly TRBD1 (6 bases). The CDR3 sequence is 16 residues long. V was shortened by 7 bases and J by 5 bases, with 23 bases between the two germline ends. In germline, CDR1 is MNHEY, CDR2 SMNVEV (reference sequence). The DNA for the CDR3 is TGTGCCAGCAATAGGGGGGCTGGCGCCCCTGGGACTGAAGCTTTCTTT. Protein product: CASNRGAGAPGTEAFF.

This chain links TRBV2 with TRBJ1-6, with D possibly matching TRBD1 (5 bases). The V gene lost 6 bases and the J gene lost 5 bases, with 17 bases spanning the gap. The germline V gene encodes CDR1 SNHLY and CDR2 FYNNEI. The CDR3 is 16 amino acids. The CDR3 DNA reads TGTGCCAGCAGCCCCGACGCAGGGAAGAATAATTCACCCCTCCACTTT. Encoded protein: CASSPDAGKNNSPLHF.

V usage is TRBV21-1 and J usage is TRBJ2-7; TRBD1 is the table's D call, not checked against the DNA. TRBV21-1 is a pseudogene. The CDR3 consists of 16 residues. The CDR3 sequence: CASSKAPTVTTYEQYF. The CDR3 DNA reads TGTGCCAGCAGCAAAGCGCCAACAGTTACAACCTACGAGCAGTACTTC.

The chain recombines TRBV28 with TRBJ2-7; perhaps TRBD2 as D (5 bases). Trimming removed 4 bases at V and 7 bases at J, with 20 bases between. The germline V gene encodes CDR1 MDHEN and CDR2 SYDVKM. The CDR3 sequence is 15 residues long. DNA for the CDR3: TGTGCCAGCAGTTCATCCGCGCGACCTCCGGGGGAGCAGTACTTC. Translating gives CASSSSARPPGEQYF.

This clone has only one observation. This sequence joins TRBV28 and TRBJ2-7, with 15 bases aligning to TRBD2. Germline lookup yields CDR1 MDHEN and CDR2 SYDVKM. The CDR3 consists of 16 residues. V lost 2 bases to trimming and J lost 5 bases; unmatched junction nucleotides: 4. The CDR3 coding sequence is TGTGCCAGCAGTTTACTGGGACTAGCGGGGGGCAACGAGCAGTACTTC. Translated: CASSLLGLAGGNEQYF. The entire variable domain, with the rest obtained from reference TRBV28 and TRBJ2-7, is as follows: DVKVTQSSRYLVKRTGEKVFLECVQDMDHENMFWYRQDPGLGLRLIYFSYDVKMKEKGDIPEGYSVSREKKERFSLILESASTNQTSMYLCASSLLGLAGGNEQYFGPGTRLTVT.

Only one count was recorded for this clone. This chain uses TRBV5-4 with TRBJ2-7; 11 nucleotides align to TRBD1. The CDR3 consists of 14 residues. Trimming took 4 bases from V and 6 from J; bases not matched to a gene: 6. Germline assignment: CDR1 SGHNT and CDR2 YYREEE (reference sequence). The chain's CDR3 is CASSVDRGLGEQYF. As DNA, the CDR3 is TGTGCCAGCAGCGTGGACAGGGGGCTTGGCGAGCAGTACTTC.

This chain uses TRBV15 with TRBJ2-2; D is perhaps TRBD1 or TRBD2 (5 bases each). Per germline, CDR1 LNHNV and CDR2 YYDKDF (reference sequence). V was pared by 0 bases and J by 4 bases, with 12 bases between. The CDR3 is 16 amino acids. CDR3 loop: CATSRDSDRSTGELFF. The CDR3 DNA is TGTGCCACCAGCAGAGATAGCGACAGAAGCACCGGGGAGCTGTTTTTT.

The chain is built from TRBV6-5 and TRBJ2-7; D gene unclear. Looked up from germline, CDR1 is MNHEY and CDR2 is SVGAGI. The V and J ends lost 0 bases and 8 bases respectively, with 5 bases between them. The CDR3 spans 11 residues. This CDR3 reads CASSYSGQQYF. CDR3 nucleotide sequence: TGTGCCAGCAGTTACTCTGGACAGCAGTACTTC.

The chain has TRBV5-6 and TRBJ2-5, with unresolved D. CDR3 length: 15 residues. Trimming took 0 bases from V and 2 from J, leaving 11 bases between them. Germline assignment: CDR1 SGHDT and CDR2 YYEEEE. CDR3 loop: CASSLGFGIQETQYF. The CDR3 bases are TGTGCCAGCAGCTTGGGGTTTGGCATTCAAGAGACCCAGTACTTC.

On this clone: The sample contains more than one DNA sequence encoding this CDR3. The chain employs TRBV14 and TRBJ2-2; TRBD2 is a possible D gene (5 bases). The CDR3 covers 14 residues. From germline, CDR1 is SGHDN and CDR2 FVKESK. V was trimmed by 1 base and J by 4 bases, leaving 7 bases between them. The CDR3 DNA is TGTGCCAGCAGCCAAGGTGGACTCACCGGGGAGCTGTTTTTT. This encodes CASSQGGLTGELFF.

The chain has TRBV18 and TRBJ2-1; 7 nucleotides match TRBD2. The CDR3 covers 14 residues. The germline gives CDR1 KGHSH, CDR2 LQKENI. V was pared by 4 bases and J by 6 bases, with 6 bases of the junction left unmatched. The DNA for the CDR3 is TGTGCCAGCTCACATGGGCGGGAGCGCAATGAGCAGTTCTTC. This sequence encodes CASSHGRERNEQFF.

As for this clone: It may be a read error: a sequence one base away is much more abundant. The genes are TRBV7-9 and TRBJ1-6; the D gene is possibly TRBD1 (6 bases). V gave up 8 bases and J gave up 0 bases, with 8 bases separating them. CDR1 is SEHNR, CDR2 FQNEAQ, per germline (reference sequence). The CDR3 sequence is 14 residues long. The CDR3 DNA follows: TGTGCCAGCGAGGGGGGCTCCTATAATTCACCCCTCCACTTT. Its protein is CASEGGSYNSPLHF.

This clone was counted a single time. The chain employs TRBV11-3 and TRBJ2-2; the D call may be TRBD1 or TRBD2 (6 bases each). The CDR3 has 16 amino acids. CDR1 is SGHNT, CDR2 YENEEA, per germline. V dropped 3 bases and J dropped 3 bases, with 14 bases sitting between them. This CDR3 is CASSFGPGEDTGELFF. The CDR3 DNA reads TGTGCCAGCAGCTTCGGTCCAGGGGAGGACACCGGGGAGCTGTTTTTT.

V and J are TRBV30 and TRBJ1-6; unclear D gene. CDR1 is GTSNPN and CDR2 is SVGIG in the germline V gene (reference sequence). CDR3 length: 13 residues. Trimming took off 5 bases at V and 7 bases at J, with 12 bases between the two ends. The CDR3: CAWRDTPNSPLHF. CDR3 in DNA: TGTGCCTGGCGAGACACCCCGAATTCACCCCTCCACTTT. The complete variable domain, with remaining parts taken from reference TRBV30 and TRBJ1-6, reads SQTIHQWPATLVQPVGSPLSLECTVEGTSNPNLYWYRQAAGRGLQLLFYSVGIGQISSEVPQNLSASRPQDRQFILSSKKLLLSDSGFYLCAWRDTPNSPLHFGNGTRLTVT.

The chain employs TRBV7-3 and TRBJ2-7; D is perhaps TRBD1 or TRBD2 (6 bases each). Germline loops: CDR1 SGHTA, CDR2 FQGTGA. Trimming shortened V by 5 bases and J by 1 base, and 15 bases separated the two germline ends. The CDR3 runs 15 residues. CDR3: CASSLEGGISYEQYF. CDR3 nucleotides: TGTGCCAGCAGCCTTGAGGGGGGCATATCCTACGAGCAGTACTTC.

The chain employs TRBV5-6 and TRBJ2-5; D perhaps matches TRBD2 (5 bases). The V gene lost 4 bases and the J gene lost 0 bases, with 13 bases spanning the gap. The CDR3 sequence is 15 residues long. CDR1 is SGHDT, CDR2 YYEEEE, per germline. This chain's CDR3 is CASSQIRTYQETQYF. Here the CDR3 DNA reads TGTGCCAGCAGCCAAATTCGGACTTACCAAGAGACCCAGTACTTC. The variable domain in full, with the rest retrieved from reference TRBV5-6 and TRBJ2-5, is DAGVTQSPTHLIKTRGQQVTLRCSPKSGHDTVSWYQQALGQGPQFIFQYYEEEERQRGNFPDRFSGHQFPNYSSELNVNALLLGDSALYLCASSQIRTYQETQYFGPGTRLLVL.

The chain links TRBV2 to TRBJ1-5; D is unresolved. Trimming removed 3 bases from V and 4 bases from J, with 7 bases in between. Per the germline V gene, CDR1 is SNHLY and CDR2 is FYNNEI. The CDR3 is made up of 13 amino acids. CDR3 bases: TGTGCCAGCAGTGAGGTGGAAAATCAGCCCCAGCATTTT. This codes for CASSEVENQPQHF.

The count of this clone is one. The chain is built from TRBV2 and TRBJ1-6; D ambiguous. The CDR3 extends over 14 amino acids. The germline V gene encodes CDR1 SNHLY and CDR2 FYNNEI. Trimming took off 6 bases at V and 6 bases at J, with 12 bases between the two ends. The CDR3 DNA follows: TGTGCCAGCAGCAGCCGGGCCGGTAATTCACCCCTCCACTTT. It is translated as CASSSRAGNSPLHF.

The rearrangement joins TRBV5-4 to TRBJ2-5, with D maybe TRBD2 (5 bases). Germline V gene sequence: CDR1 SGHNT, CDR2 YYREEE (reference sequence). CDR3 length: 17 amino acids. Trimming removed 0 bases at V and 2 bases at J, with 17 bases between. This chain's CDR3 is CASSLGSGKPPQETQYF. CDR3 in DNA: TGTGCCAGCAGCTTGGGGAGCGGCAAACCGCCGCAAGAGACCCAGTACTTC.

The J gene is TRBJ1-4, the V gene TRBV7-2; no firm D call. Trimming pared 1 base from V and 6 bases from J, leaving 12 bases between. This CDR3 comprises 15 residues. CDR1 is SGHTA, CDR2 FQGNSA, per germline. CDR3 DNA: TGTGCCAGCAGCTTAGATGGCAGGTCGGATGAAAAACTGTTTTTT. Translation: CASSLDGRSDEKLFF. Full variable domain (remainder filled in from reference TRBV7-2 and TRBJ1-4): GAGVSQSPSNKVTEKGKDVELRCDPISGHTALYWYRQSLGQGLEFLIYFQGNSAPDKSGLPSDRFSAERTGGSVSTLTIQRTQQEDSAVYLCASSLDGRSDEKLFFGSGTQLSVL.

The chain has TRBV9 and TRBJ1-2; no firm D call. CDR1 is SGDLS and CDR2 is YYNGEE in the germline V gene. CDR3 size: 14 residues. The V gene lost 0 bases and the J gene lost 8 bases, with 14 bases spanning the gap. CDR3 sequence: CASSVGTVAEGYTF. As DNA, the CDR3 is TGTGCCAGCAGCGTAGGAACGGTGGCGGAGGGCTACACCTTC.

The chain has TRBV9 and TRBJ2-1; perhaps D is TRBD1 or TRBD2 (5 bases each). In germline, CDR1 is SGDLS, CDR2 YYNGEE. Trimming stripped 4 bases from V and 3 bases from J, with 17 bases between. There are 16 residues in the CDR3. CDR3 amino acids: CASSLLGVGDYNEQFF. The CDR3 DNA follows: TGTGCCAGCAGCCTCCTGGGGGTAGGGGACTACAATGAGCAGTTCTTC.

As DNA, the CDR3 is TGTGCCAGCAGCCAGAATACGAGGGAGGTAGTCAATGGCTACACCTTC. It translates to CASSQNTREVVNGYTF. The chain has TRBV5-4 and TRBJ1-2, with no clear D. CDR3 length: 16 residues. Trimming removed 4 bases from V and 6 bases from J, with 22 bases in between. Germline CDR1 and CDR2: SGHNT and YYREEE (reference sequence).